This T cell receptor (beta chain) is from a study of T cell repertoires in cytomegalovirus infection. TCRdb ran MiXCR on the reads and lists one entry per CDR3 protein. The data show roughly 220,000 distinct CDR3 sequences, 35% to 40% seen once. The germline V gene has CDR1 SGHDT and CDR2 YYEEEE. Trimming shortened V by 3 bases and J by 4 bases, and 17 bases separated the two germline ends. The CDR3 totals 15 residues. Comment on this clonotype: The target antigen is unknown.

The TCR was taken from a human donor in good health (CMV status not recorded). Some clones in this sample may be carry-over from other donors' samples. The chain is built from TRBV5-6 and TRBJ2-7, with D possibly TRBD2 on 7 matching bases. Sequenced material: CD8+ T cells from cultured PBMCs, taken from culture after CMV antigen stimulation. The CDR3 spells CASSSTGGLIYEQYF. The CDR3 DNA sequence: TGTGCCAGCAGCTCTACCGGGGGGCTGATTTACGAGCAGTACTTC.